The clone carrying this T cell receptor beta chain was detected a few times. Its antigen is unidentified. The PCR was carried out with 60 Vbeta primers and 13 Jbeta primers. In the original analysis: The authors later counted about 80 million unique TCR beta chains, some 9.9 million of them shared. Clones were sequenced by immunoSEQ multiplex PCR, and TCRdb holds only the in-frame ones, with some missing. That table supplies the V and J calls and clone size; D and trimming were determined from the DNA. The sample has 95,000 to 150,000 clones, over 70% seen once. This entry belongs to a study of cytomegalovirus exposure and HLA in healthy donors. Study-wide background: A preliminary data release comprised 91 million or so unique TCRs obtained from HLA-typed donors. Study-level results: Presence/absence analyses rested on an assumption that sequencing depth was roughly uniform across donors. Reportedly, diagnosis of cytomegalovirus status by the classifier showed high specificity and sensitivity.

This CDR3 region has 19 residues. Germline V gene data show CDR1 as SGHTS and CDR2 as YDEGEE. The V and J ends lost 3 bases and 0 bases, in that order; junction bases with no gene match: 17. This TCR was recovered from a man aged 40-50 years in good health and CMV-seropositive. Sequenced sample: PBMCs. The rearrangement uses TRBV5-8 and TRBJ2-7, with 8 bases lining up with TRBD2. CDR3 sequence: CASSSNTITSGLLSYEQYF. The CDR3 region has the DNA TGTGCCAGCAGCTCGAACACGATTACTAGCGGACTACTCTCCTACGAGCAGTACTTC.